These T cell receptor beta chains were read from a single sample in a study of cytomegalovirus exposure and HLA in healthy donors. Clones were read by immunoSEQ multiplex PCR, and TCRdb kept only the in-frame ones, dropping some. The table lists around 180,000 clones, about 76% of them singletons, with more than 1.5% in the top ten. Input material: PBMCs. Source of these receptors: a woman in her forties or fifties in good health and CMV-seronegative. CDR3s include the opening cysteine and the closing phenylalanine or tryptophan. Each record gives: CDR3 DNA, CDR3 protein, CDR3 length, clone size, J gene, V gene, D gene. D genes are given only for firm matches. Size values are once, few and many counts, or a class for expanded clones, and some rows have none.

cdr3_nt: TGCGCCAGCAGCCAAGGTGGCAGGGTTGCCTACGAGCAGTACTTC
cdr3_aa: CASSQGGRVAYEQYF
cdr3_length: 15
clone_size: NA
j_call: TRBJ2-7
v_call: TRBV4-3
d_call: NA

cdr3_nt: TGTGCCAGCAGCTTGGTTGGCGAGACCCAGTACTTC
cdr3_aa: CASSLVGETQYF
cdr3_length: 12
clone_size: NA
j_call: TRBJ2-5
v_call: TRBV7-8
d_call: NA

cdr3_nt: TGCAGCTCTGGACAGGGTCCCGACAATGAGCAGTTCTTC
cdr3_aa: CSSGQGPDNEQFF
cdr3_length: 13
clone_size: NA
j_call: TRBJ2-1
v_call: TRBV29-1
d_call: TRBD1

cdr3_nt: TGCGCCAGCAGCTTGGTGGCTAGCGGGGCATACGAGCAGTACTTC
cdr3_aa: CASSLVASGAYEQYF
cdr3_length: 15
clone_size: NA
j_call: TRBJ2-7
v_call: TRBV5-1
d_call: TRBD2

cdr3_nt: TGTGCCAGCAGTTACTCGAGTAGGGGGATGCCAGGCTACACCTTC
cdr3_aa: CASSYSSRGMPGYTF
cdr3_length: 15
clone_size: NA
j_call: TRBJ1-2
v_call: TRBV6-6
d_call: NA

cdr3_nt: TGTGCCAGTAGTATAGATCGAACAGGGGCGGTGACTGAAGCTTTCTTT
cdr3_aa: CASSIDRTGAVTEAFF
cdr3_length: 16
clone_size: NA
j_call: TRBJ1-1
v_call: TRBV19
d_call: TRBD1

cdr3_nt: TGCGCCAGCAGCCTCAGTCGTATGGGCAATCAGCCCCAGCATTTT
cdr3_aa: CASSLSRMGNQPQHF
cdr3_length: 15
clone_size: few
j_call: TRBJ1-5
v_call: TRBV4-1
d_call: NA

cdr3_nt: TGTGCCAGCAGTTACCTAAGCAGGGCCTACGAGCAGTACTTC
cdr3_aa: CASSYLSRAYEQYF
cdr3_length: 14
clone_size: NA
j_call: TRBJ2-7
v_call: TRBV6-6
d_call: NA

cdr3_nt: TGCGCCAGCAGCTTGGGGCAGGGGAAGGTAGATACGCAGTATTTT
cdr3_aa: CASSLGQGKVDTQYF
cdr3_length: 15
clone_size: NA
j_call: TRBJ2-3
v_call: TRBV5-1
d_call: NA

cdr3_nt: TGTGCCAGCAGCGCCAGCAAACGGACAGGGGATAATACGCAGTATTTT
cdr3_aa: CASSASKRTGDNTQYF
cdr3_length: 16
clone_size: NA
j_call: TRBJ2-3
v_call: TRBV9
d_call: TRBD1

cdr3_nt: TGTGCCAGCAGTGAATTTTTACAGGTGAACTATGGCTACACCTTC
cdr3_aa: CASSEFLQVNYGYTF
cdr3_length: 15
clone_size: NA
j_call: TRBJ1-2
v_call: TRBV2
d_call: NA

cdr3_nt: TGTGCCAGCAGCTTAAGGCAGGCCGCTCGCTATAATTCACCCCTCCACTTT
cdr3_aa: CASSLRQAARYNSPLHF
cdr3_length: 17
clone_size: NA
j_call: TRBJ1-6
v_call: TRBV7-2
d_call: NA

cdr3_nt: TGTGCCAGCAGTTTATCCGGGGGAGGGAACACTGAAGCTTTCTTT
cdr3_aa: CASSLSGGGNTEAFF
cdr3_length: 15
clone_size: NA
j_call: TRBJ1-1
v_call: TRBV27
d_call: NA

cdr3_nt: TGTGCCAGCTCACCCGACAGGGGCACTGAAGCTTTCTTT
cdr3_aa: CASSPDRGTEAFF
cdr3_length: 13
clone_size: few
j_call: TRBJ1-1
v_call: TRBV18
d_call: TRBD1

cdr3_nt: TGCGCCAGCAGCCCCTATGGCAGGGGGCAACAAGAGACCCAGTACTTC
cdr3_aa: CASSPYGRGQQETQYF
cdr3_length: 16
clone_size: NA
j_call: TRBJ2-5
v_call: TRBV5-1
d_call: TRBD1

cdr3_nt: TGTGCCAGCAGTCATAGAGCGGGAGATACGCAGTATTTT
cdr3_aa: CASSHRAGDTQYF
cdr3_length: 13
clone_size: few
j_call: TRBJ2-3
v_call: TRBV6-6
d_call: NA

cdr3_nt: TGCGCCAGCAGCTCCAAAGGGCAGGGAAACACCGGGGAGCTGTTTTTT
cdr3_aa: CASSSKGQGNTGELFF
cdr3_length: 16
clone_size: NA
j_call: TRBJ2-2
v_call: TRBV5-1
d_call: NA

cdr3_nt: TGTGCCAGCAGTGAATCGCTGGGACAGGGGGCCGGGGAGCTGTTTTTT
cdr3_aa: CASSESLGQGAGELFF
cdr3_length: 16
clone_size: NA
j_call: TRBJ2-2
v_call: TRBV6-1
d_call: TRBD1

cdr3_nt: TGTGCCAGCAGCTTGGGGAGGGGGCGAGACTATGGCTACACCTTC
cdr3_aa: CASSLGRGRDYGYTF
cdr3_length: 15
clone_size: NA
j_call: TRBJ1-2
v_call: TRBV5-6
d_call: TRBD1

cdr3_nt: TGTGCCAGCAGCCGGACAAAGACAGCAATGAACACTGAAGCTTTCTTT
cdr3_aa: CASSRTKTAMNTEAFF
cdr3_length: 16
clone_size: few
j_call: TRBJ1-1
v_call: TRBV7-9
d_call: NA

cdr3_nt: TGTGCCAGCAGCCCTAGAGATTTCAACTATGGCTACACCTTC
cdr3_aa: CASSPRDFNYGYTF
cdr3_length: 14
clone_size: NA
j_call: TRBJ1-2
v_call: TRBV9
d_call: NA

cdr3_nt: TGTGCCAGCAGCCCCGGGACTAGCGGGGGCCCCAGCACAGATACGCAGTATTTT
cdr3_aa: CASSPGTSGGPSTDTQYF
cdr3_length: 18
clone_size: NA
j_call: TRBJ2-3
v_call: TRBV7-9
d_call: TRBD2

cdr3_nt: TGCGCCAGCAGCCCCAGGGACAGGAGTTACGAGCAGTACTTC
cdr3_aa: CASSPRDRSYEQYF
cdr3_length: 14
clone_size: once
j_call: TRBJ2-7
v_call: TRBV5-1
d_call: TRBD1

cdr3_nt: TGCAGCGTTGAAGGAGGCTCAGGGGTTGGAACTGAAGCTTTCTTT
cdr3_aa: CSVEGGSGVGTEAFF
cdr3_length: 15
clone_size: NA
j_call: TRBJ1-1
v_call: TRBV29-1
d_call: NA

cdr3_nt: TGTGCCAGCAGCCTTCGACAGGGCGGTGGAAACACCATATATTTT
cdr3_aa: CASSLRQGGGNTIYF
cdr3_length: 15
clone_size: NA
j_call: TRBJ1-3
v_call: TRBV7-2
d_call: TRBD1

cdr3_nt: TGCGCCAGCAGCTTTGGTGCGGGAGGAAGCTCCTACGAGCAGTACTTC
cdr3_aa: CASSFGAGGSSYEQYF
cdr3_length: 16
clone_size: NA
j_call: TRBJ2-7
v_call: TRBV5-1
d_call: TRBD2

cdr3_nt: TGTGCCAGCAGCCAGGGACTAGCGGGAGGGAGGACCGGGGAGCTGTTTTTT
cdr3_aa: CASSQGLAGGRTGELFF
cdr3_length: 17
clone_size: NA
j_call: TRBJ2-2
v_call: TRBV9
d_call: TRBD2

cdr3_nt: TGTGCCAGCATATCAGTGAACACTGAAGCTTTCTTT
cdr3_aa: CASISVNTEAFF
cdr3_length: 12
clone_size: NA
j_call: TRBJ1-1
v_call: TRBV27
d_call: NA

cdr3_nt: TGTGCCAGCTCACCAAGCAGGGAAACTGAAGCTTTCTTT
cdr3_aa: CASSPSRETEAFF
cdr3_length: 13
clone_size: NA
j_call: TRBJ1-1
v_call: TRBV18
d_call: NA

cdr3_nt: TGTTCCAGCAGCATACAGGGTTTTGCCTATGGCTACACCTTC
cdr3_aa: CSSSIQGFAYGYTF
cdr3_length: 14
clone_size: once
j_call: TRBJ1-2
v_call: TRBV7-9
d_call: NA

cdr3_nt: TGTGCCAGCAGCCTAAGACTCGGGGGGAGCAATCAGCCCCAGCATTTT
cdr3_aa: CASSLRLGGSNQPQHF
cdr3_length: 16
clone_size: NA
j_call: TRBJ1-5
v_call: TRBV5-6
d_call: NA